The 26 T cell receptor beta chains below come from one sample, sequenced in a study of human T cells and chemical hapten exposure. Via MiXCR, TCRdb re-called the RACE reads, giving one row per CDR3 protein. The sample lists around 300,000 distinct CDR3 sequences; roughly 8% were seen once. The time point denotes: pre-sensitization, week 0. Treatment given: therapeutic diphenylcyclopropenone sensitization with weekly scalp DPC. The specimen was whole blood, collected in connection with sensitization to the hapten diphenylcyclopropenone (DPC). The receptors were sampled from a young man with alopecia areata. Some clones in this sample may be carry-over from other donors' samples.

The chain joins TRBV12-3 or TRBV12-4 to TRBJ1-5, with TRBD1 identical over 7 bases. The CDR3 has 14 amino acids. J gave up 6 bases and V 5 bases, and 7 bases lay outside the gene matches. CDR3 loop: CASSTGVVSQPQHF. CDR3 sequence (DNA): TGTGCCAGCAGTACAGGGGTTGTCAGTCAGCCCCAGCATTTT.

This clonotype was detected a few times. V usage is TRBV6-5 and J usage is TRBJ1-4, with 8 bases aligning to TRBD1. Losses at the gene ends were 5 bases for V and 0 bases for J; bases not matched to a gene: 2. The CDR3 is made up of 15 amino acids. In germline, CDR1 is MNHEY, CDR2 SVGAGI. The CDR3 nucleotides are TGTGCCAGCAGTCGGACAGGGACAACTAATGAAAAACTGTTTTTT. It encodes CASSRTGTTNEKLFF.

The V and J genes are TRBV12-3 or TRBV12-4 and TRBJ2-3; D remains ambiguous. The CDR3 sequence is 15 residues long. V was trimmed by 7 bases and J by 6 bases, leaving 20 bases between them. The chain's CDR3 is CASTQRSALEDTQYF. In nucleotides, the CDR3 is TGTGCCAGCACCCAAAGGAGCGCCCTGGAGGATACGCAGTATTTT.

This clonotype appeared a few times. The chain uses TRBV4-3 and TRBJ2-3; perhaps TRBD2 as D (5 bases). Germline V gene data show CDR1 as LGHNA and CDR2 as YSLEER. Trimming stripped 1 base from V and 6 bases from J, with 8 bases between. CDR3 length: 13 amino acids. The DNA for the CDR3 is TGCGCCAGCAGCCAAGTTAGCGCGGATACGCAGTATTTT. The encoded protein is CASSQVSADTQYF.

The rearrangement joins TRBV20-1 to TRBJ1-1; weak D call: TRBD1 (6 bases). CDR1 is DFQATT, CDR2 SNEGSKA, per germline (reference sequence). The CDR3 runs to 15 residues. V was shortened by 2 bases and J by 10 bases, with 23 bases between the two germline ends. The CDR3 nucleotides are TGCAGTGCTAGATACAGGGAGGGACGGGGAACGGTAGCTTTCTTT. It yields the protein CSARYREGRGTVAFF.

The CDR3 region is CASSFDLTDTQYF. DNA of the CDR3: TGTGCCAGCAGTTTTGACCTCACAGATACGCAGTATTTT. The J gene is TRBJ2-3, the V gene TRBV12-3 or TRBV12-4; no firm D call. V lost 3 bases and J 2 bases, leaving 6 bases between the germline ends. The CDR3 extends over 13 amino acids.

CDR3 DNA sequence: TGTGCTAGTGGTTTGTTCAGGGGCTCCTATGGCTACACCTTC. Its protein product is CASGLFRGSYGYTF. This chain uses TRBV12-5 with TRBJ1-2; TRBD1 is a possible D gene (6 bases). Germline V gene sequence: CDR1 LGHNT, CDR2 FRNRAP. There are 14 residues in the CDR3. V was trimmed by 2 bases and J by 4 bases, leaving 11 bases between them.

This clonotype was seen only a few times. CDR3 coding DNA: TGTGCCAGCAGCTTAGGAGACAGAAGGAATTCACCCCTCCACTTT. It is translated as CASSLGDRRNSPLHF. The V call is TRBV7-9, the J call TRBJ1-6, with D tentatively TRBD1 (5 bases). V was pared by 1 base and J by 7 bases, with 11 bases between. This CDR3 is built from 15 residues. Looked up from germline, CDR1 is SEHNR and CDR2 is FQNEAQ (reference sequence).

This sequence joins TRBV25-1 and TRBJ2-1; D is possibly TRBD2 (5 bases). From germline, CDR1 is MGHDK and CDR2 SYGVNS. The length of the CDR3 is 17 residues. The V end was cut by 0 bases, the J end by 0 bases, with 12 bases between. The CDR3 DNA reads TGTGCCAGCAGTGAATACAAGCGGCCTAACTCCTACAATGAGCAGTTCTTC. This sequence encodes CASSEYKRPNSYNEQFF.

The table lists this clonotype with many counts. CDR3 nucleotides: TGCGCCAGCAGCGCCGGACCGGGGTACACTGAAGCTTTCTTT. Amino acid sequence: CASSAGPGYTEAFF. The J gene is TRBJ1-1, the V gene TRBV5-1; D remains unclear. Per the germline V gene, CDR1 is SGHRS and CDR2 is YFSETQ. The CDR3 contains 14 residues. V was trimmed by 4 bases and J by 3 bases, leaving 13 bases between them.

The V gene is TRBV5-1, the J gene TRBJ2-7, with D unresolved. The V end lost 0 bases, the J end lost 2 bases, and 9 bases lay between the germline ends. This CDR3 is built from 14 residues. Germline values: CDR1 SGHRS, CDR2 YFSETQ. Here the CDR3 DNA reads TGCGCCAGCAGCTTGGTATACGGCGCCTACGAGCAGTACTTC. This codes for CASSLVYGAYEQYF.

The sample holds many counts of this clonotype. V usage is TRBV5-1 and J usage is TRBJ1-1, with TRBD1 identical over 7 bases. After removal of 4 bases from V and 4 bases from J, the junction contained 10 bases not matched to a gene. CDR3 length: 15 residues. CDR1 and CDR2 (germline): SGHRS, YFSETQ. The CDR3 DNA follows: TGCGCCAGCAGCCGTGAAAGGGGGCTGTTCACTGAAGCTTTCTTT. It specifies CASSRERGLFTEAFF.

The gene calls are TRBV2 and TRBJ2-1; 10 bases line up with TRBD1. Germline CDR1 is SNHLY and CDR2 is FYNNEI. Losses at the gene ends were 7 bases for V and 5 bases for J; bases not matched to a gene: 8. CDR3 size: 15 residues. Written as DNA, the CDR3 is TGTGCCAGCACCCCACGGGACAGGGGCCACAATGAGCAGTTCTTC. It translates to CASTPRDRGHNEQFF.

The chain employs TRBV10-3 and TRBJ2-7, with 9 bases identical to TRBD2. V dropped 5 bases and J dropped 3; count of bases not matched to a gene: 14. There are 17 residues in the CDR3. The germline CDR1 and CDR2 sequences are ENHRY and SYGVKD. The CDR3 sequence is CAISRGPAGGPNYEQYV. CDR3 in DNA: TGTGCCATCAGTCGCGGGCCAGCGGGGGGCCCAAACTACGAGCAGTACGTC.

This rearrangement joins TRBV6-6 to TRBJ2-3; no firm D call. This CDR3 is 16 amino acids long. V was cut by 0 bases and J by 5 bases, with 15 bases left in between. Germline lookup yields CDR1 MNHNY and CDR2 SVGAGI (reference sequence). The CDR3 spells CASSYSNSGKRDTQYF. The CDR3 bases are TGTGCCAGCAGTTACTCGAATTCGGGTAAAAGAGATACGCAGTATTTT.

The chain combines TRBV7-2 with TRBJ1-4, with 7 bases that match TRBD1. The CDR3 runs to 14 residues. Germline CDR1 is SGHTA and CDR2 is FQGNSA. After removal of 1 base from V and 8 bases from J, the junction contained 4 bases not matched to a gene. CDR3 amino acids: CASSLDLGQEKLFF. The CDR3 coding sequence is TGTGCCAGCAGCTTAGATCTGGGACAGGAAAAACTGTTTTTT.

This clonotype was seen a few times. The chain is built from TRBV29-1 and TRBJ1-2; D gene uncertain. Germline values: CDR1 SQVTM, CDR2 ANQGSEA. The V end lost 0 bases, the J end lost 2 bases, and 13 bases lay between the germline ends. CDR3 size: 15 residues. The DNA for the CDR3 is TGCAGCGTTGAAGATCTTCGGGGAACAAACTATGGCTACACCTTC. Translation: CSVEDLRGTNYGYTF.

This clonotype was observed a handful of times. CDR3 amino acids: CASSFQATQYF. The CDR3 DNA reads TGTGCCAGCAGTTTCCAGGCTACGCAGTATTTT. The chain couples TRBV6-2 or TRBV6-3 to TRBJ2-3; D uncertain. CDR1 and CDR2 from the germline V gene are MNHEY and SVGEGT. V was pared by 4 bases and J by 8 bases, with 7 bases between. The CDR3 is 11 amino acids.

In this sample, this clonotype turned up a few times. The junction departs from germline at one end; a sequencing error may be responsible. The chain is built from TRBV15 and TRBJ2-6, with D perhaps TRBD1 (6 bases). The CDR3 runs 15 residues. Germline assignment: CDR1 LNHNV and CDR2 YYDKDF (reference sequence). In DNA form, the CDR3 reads TGTACCACCAGCATCAGGGGTGCGGGGGCCAACGTCCTGACTTTC. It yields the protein CTTSIRGAGANVLTF. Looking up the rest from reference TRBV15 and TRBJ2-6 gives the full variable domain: DAMVIQNPRYQVTQFGKPVTLSCSQTLNHNVMYWYQQKSSQAPKLLFHYYDKDFNNEADTPDNFQSRRPNTSFCFLDIRSPGLGDTAMYLCTTSIRGAGANVLTFGAGSRLTVL.

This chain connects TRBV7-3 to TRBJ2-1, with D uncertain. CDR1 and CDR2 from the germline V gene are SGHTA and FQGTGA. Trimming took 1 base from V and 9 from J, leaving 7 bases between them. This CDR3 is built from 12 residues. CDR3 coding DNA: TGTGCCAGCAGCTTAATAAGTGGTGAGCAGTTCTTC. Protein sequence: CASSLISGEQFF.

The CDR3 loop is CASSRSSQETQYF. The CDR3 bases are TGCGCCAGCAGTCGAAGCTCCCAAGAGACCCAGTACTTC. The rearrangement uses TRBV4-1 and TRBJ2-5; D not certain. The CDR3 runs to 13 residues. CDR1 and CDR2 from the germline V gene are MGHRA and YSYEKL. V shed 6 bases and J shed 1 base, with 9 bases lying between them.

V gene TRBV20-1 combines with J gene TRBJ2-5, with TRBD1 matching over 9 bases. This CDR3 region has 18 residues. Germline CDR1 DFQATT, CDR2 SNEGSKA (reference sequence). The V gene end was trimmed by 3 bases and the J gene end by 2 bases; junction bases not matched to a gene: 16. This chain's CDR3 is CSARGTGGARLGQETQYF. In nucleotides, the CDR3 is TGCAGTGCTAGGGGCACAGGGGGCGCGCGGCTAGGGCAAGAGACCCAGTACTTC.

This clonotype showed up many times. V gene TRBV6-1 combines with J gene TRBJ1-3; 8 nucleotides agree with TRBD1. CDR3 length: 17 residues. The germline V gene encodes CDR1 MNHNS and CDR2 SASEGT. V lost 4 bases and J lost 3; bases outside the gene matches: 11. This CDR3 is CASSATRGLLLGNTIYF. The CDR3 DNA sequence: TGTGCCAGCAGTGCAACCAGGGGGCTCTTACTTGGAAACACCATATATTTT.

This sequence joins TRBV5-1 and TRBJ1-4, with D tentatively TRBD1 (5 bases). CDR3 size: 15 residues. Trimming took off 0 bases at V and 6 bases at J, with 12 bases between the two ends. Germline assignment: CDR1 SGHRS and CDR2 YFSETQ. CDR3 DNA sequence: TGCGCCAGCAGCTTGGATGGGACGGAACATGAAAAACTGTTTTTT. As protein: CASSLDGTEHEKLFF.

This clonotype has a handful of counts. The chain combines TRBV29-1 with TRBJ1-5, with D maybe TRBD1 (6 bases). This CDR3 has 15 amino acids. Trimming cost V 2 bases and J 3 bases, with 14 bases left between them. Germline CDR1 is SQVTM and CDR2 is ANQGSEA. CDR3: CSVERDTPNNQPQHF. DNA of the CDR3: TGCAGCGTTGAACGGGACACACCTAACAATCAGCCCCAGCATTTT.

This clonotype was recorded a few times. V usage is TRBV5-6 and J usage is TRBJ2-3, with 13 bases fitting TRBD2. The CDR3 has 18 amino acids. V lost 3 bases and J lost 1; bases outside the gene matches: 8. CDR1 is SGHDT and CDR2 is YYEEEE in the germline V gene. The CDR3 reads CASSSGLAGPQRTDTQYF. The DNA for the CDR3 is TGTGCCAGCAGCTCGGGACTAGCGGGGCCACAACGCACAGATACGCAGTATTTT.